A few counts support the clone carrying this TCR beta chain. V was pared by 5 bases and J by 2 bases, with 6 bases of the junction left unmatched. The CDR3 length is 15 residues. Germline CDR1 is SGHVS and CDR2 is FNYEAQ. This sample stems from a study of radiotherapy plus CTLA-4 blockade in lung cancer. Sequencing used immunoSEQ multiplex PCR; TCRdb keeps in-frame clones, though not all of them. Of over 75,000 clones in the sample, under 90% are singletons; the top ten hold around 0.78%. Source: peripheral blood, taken from a patient treated with radiotherapy plus ipilimumab. The source of this sequence is a human donor with non-small cell lung cancer who had stable disease on radiotherapy plus ipilimumab. The chain uses TRBV7-6 and TRBJ2-5, with 9 bases that match TRBD1. The CDR3 coding sequence is TGTGCCAGCAGCGCCGGGACAGGGATACAAGAGACCCAGTACTTC. Its protein is CASSAGTGIQETQYF.